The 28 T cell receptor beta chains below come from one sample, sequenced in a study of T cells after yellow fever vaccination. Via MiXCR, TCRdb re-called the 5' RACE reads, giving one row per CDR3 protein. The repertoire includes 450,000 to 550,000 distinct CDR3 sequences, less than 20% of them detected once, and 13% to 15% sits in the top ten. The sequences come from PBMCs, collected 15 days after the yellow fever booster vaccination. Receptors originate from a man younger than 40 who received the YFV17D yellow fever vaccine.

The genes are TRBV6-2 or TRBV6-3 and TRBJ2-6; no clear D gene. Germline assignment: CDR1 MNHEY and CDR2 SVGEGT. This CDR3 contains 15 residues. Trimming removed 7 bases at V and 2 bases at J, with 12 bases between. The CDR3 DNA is TGTGCCAGCATCTCCGGCTGGGCTGGGGCCAACGTCCTGACTTTC. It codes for CASISGWAGANVLTF.

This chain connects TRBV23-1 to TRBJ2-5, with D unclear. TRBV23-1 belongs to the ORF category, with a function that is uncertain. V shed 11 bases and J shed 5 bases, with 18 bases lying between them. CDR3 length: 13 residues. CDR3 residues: CAGPSRFRETQYF. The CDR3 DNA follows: TGCGCCGGCCCCAGCCGCTTCCGCGAGACCCAGTACTTC.

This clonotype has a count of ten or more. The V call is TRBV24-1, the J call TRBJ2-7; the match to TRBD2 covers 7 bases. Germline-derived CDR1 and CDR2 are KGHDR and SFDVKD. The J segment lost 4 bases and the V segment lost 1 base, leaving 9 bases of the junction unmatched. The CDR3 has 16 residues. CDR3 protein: CATSDFRPGRGYEQYF. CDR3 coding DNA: TGTGCCACCAGTGATTTTCGGCCGGGGAGGGGTTACGAGCAGTACTTC.

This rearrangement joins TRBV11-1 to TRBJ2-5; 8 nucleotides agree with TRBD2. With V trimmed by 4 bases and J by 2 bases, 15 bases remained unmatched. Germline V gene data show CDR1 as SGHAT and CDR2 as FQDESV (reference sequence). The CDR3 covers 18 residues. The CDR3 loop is CASSSAGGGGSIQETQYF. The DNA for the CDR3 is TGTGCCAGCAGCTCCGCGGGAGGAGGGGGGTCAATTCAAGAGACCCAGTACTTC.

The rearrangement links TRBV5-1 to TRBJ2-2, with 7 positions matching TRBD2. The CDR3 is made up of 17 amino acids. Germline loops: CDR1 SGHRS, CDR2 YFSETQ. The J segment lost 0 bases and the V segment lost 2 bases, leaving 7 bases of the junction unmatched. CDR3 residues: CASSFTEGLPNTGELFF. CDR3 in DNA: TGCGCCAGCAGCTTTACCGAGGGACTACCGAACACCGGGGAGCTGTTTTTT.

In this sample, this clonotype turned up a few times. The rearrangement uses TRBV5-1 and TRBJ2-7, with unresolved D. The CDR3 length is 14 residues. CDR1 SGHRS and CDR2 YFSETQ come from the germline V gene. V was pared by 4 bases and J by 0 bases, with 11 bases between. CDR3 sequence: CASSALIRSYEQYF. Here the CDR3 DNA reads TGCGCCAGCAGCGCCCTGATACGCTCCTACGAGCAGTACTTC.

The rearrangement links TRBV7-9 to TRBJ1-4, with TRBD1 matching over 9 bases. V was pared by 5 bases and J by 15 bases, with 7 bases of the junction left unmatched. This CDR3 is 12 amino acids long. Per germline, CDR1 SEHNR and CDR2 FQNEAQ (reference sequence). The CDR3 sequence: CASSPGQGQLFF. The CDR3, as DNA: TGTGCCAGCAGCCCGGGACAGGGTCAGTTGTTTTTT.

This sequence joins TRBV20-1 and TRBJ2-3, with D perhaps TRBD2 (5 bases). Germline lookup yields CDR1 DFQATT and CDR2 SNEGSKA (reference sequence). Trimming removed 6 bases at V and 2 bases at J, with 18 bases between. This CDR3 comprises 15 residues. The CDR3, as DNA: TGCAGTGCCCGTCGTTCAGCGGAGTACACAGATACGCAGTATTTT. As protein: CSARRSAEYTDTQYF.

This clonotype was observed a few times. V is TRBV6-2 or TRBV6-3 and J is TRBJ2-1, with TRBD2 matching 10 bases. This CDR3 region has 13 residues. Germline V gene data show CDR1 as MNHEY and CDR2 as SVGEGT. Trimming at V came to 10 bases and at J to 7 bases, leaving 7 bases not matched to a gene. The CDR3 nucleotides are TGTGCCACCAGGACTAGCGGAGGAAATGAGCAGTTCTTC. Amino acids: CATRTSGGNEQFF.

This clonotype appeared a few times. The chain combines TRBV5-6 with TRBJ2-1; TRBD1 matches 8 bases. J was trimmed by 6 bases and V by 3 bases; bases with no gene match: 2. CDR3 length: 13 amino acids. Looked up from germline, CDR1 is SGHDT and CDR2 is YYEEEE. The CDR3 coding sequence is TGTGCCAGCAGCTCGACAGGGGCCAATGAGCAGTTCTTC. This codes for CASSSTGANEQFF.

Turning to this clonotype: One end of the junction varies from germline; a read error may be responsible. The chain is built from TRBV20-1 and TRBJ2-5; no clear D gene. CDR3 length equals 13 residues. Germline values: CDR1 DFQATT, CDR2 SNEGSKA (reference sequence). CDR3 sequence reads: CSAGDSYGETQYF. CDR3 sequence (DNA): TGCAGTGCTGGAGACTCCTATGGGGAGACCCAGTACTTC.

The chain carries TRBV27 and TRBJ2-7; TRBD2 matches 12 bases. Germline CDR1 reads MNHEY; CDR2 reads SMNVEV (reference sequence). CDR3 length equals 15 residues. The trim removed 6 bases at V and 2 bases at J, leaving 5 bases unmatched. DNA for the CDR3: TGTGCCAGCAGAATACTAGCGGGAGGAGCCTACGAGCAGTACTTC. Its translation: CASRILAGGAYEQYF.

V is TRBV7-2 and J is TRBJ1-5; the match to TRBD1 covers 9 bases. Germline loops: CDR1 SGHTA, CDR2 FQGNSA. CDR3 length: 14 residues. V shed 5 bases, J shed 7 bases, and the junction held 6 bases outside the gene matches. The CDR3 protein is CASSGTGTNQPQHF. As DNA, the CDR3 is TGTGCCAGCAGCGGGACAGGGACAAACCAGCCCCAGCATTTT.

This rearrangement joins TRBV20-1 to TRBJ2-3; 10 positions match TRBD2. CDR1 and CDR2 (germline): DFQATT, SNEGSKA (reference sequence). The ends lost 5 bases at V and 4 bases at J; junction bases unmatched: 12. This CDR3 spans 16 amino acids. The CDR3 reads CSAPEWLAGVADTQYF. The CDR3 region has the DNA TGCAGTGCTCCAGAGTGGCTAGCGGGAGTCGCAGATACGCAGTATTTT.

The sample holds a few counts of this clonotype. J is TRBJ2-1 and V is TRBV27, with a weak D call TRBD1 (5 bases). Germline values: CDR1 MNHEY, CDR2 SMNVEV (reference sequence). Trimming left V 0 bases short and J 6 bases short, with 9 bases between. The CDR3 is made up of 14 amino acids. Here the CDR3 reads CASSLSRQGNEQFF. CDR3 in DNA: TGTGCCAGCAGTTTATCCAGGCAGGGCAATGAGCAGTTCTTC.

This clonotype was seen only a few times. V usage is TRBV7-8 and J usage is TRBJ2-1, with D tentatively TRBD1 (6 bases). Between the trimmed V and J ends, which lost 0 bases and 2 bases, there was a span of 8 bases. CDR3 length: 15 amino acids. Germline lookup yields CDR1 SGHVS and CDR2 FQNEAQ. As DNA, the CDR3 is TGTGCCAGCAGCTTAGCATGGACAGCCTACAATGAGCAGTTCTTC. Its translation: CASSLAWTAYNEQFF.

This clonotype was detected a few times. CDR3 DNA sequence: TGTGCCAGCAGTCTCTCCGGACGGTACGAGCAGTACTTC. This translates into CASSLSGRYEQYF. The chain has TRBV27 and TRBJ2-7; D not resolved. Germline loops: CDR1 MNHEY, CDR2 SMNVEV (reference sequence). V was shortened by 5 bases and J by 4 bases, with 12 bases between the two germline ends. The length of the CDR3 is 13 residues.

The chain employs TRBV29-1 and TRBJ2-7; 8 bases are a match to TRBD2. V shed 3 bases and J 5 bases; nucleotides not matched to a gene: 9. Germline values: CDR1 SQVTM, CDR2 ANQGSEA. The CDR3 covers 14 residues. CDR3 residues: CSVDSGSGRDEQYF. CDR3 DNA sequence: TGCAGCGTTGACAGCGGGAGTGGTAGGGACGAGCAGTACTTC.

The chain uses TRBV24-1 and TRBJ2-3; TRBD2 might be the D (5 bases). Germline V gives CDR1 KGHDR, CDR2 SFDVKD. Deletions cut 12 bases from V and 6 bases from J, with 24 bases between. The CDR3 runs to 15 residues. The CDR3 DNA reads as TGTGCCTCATCCAGTGGCCACCCGGGATCGGATACGCAGTATTTT. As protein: CASSSGHPGSDTQYF.

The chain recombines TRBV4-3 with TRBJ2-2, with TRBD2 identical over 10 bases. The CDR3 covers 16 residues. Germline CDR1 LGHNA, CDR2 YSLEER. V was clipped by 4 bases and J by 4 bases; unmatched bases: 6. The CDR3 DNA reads TGCGCCAGCAGCCGAGGACTAGCGGTTAGCACCGGGGAGCTGTTTTTT. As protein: CASSRGLAVSTGELFF.

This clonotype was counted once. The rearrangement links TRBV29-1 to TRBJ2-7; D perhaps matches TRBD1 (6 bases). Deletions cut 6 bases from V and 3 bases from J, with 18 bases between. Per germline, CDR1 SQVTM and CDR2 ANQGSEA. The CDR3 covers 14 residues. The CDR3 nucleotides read TGCAGCGTACGGCTGAGGGACACTAACTACGAGCAGTACTTC. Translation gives CSVRLRDTNYEQYF.

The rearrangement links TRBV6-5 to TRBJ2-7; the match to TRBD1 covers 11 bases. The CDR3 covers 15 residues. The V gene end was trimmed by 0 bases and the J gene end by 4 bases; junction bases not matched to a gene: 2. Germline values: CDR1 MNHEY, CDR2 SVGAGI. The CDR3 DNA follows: TGTGCCAGCAGTTACTCCGGACAGGGGGCTTACGAGCAGTACTTC. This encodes CASSYSGQGAYEQYF.

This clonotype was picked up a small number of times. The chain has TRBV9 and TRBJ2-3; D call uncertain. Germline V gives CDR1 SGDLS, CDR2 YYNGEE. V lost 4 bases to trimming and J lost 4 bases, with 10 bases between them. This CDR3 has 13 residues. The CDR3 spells CASSPSGPDTQYF. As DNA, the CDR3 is TGTGCCAGCAGCCCAAGTGGGCCAGATACGCAGTATTTT. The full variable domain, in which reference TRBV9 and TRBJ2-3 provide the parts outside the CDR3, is DSGVTQTPKHLITATGQRVTLRCSPRSGDLSVYWYQQSLDQGLQFLIQYYNGEERAKGNILERFSAQQFPDLHSELNLSSLELGDSALYFCASSPSGPDTQYFGPGTRLTVL.

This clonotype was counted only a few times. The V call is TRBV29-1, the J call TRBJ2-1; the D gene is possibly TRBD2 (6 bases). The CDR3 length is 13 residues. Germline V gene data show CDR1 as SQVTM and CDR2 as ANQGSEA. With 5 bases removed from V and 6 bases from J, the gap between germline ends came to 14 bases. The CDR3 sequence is CSVMGLRANEQFF. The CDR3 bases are TGCAGCGTTATGGGACTTCGAGCCAATGAGCAGTTCTTC.

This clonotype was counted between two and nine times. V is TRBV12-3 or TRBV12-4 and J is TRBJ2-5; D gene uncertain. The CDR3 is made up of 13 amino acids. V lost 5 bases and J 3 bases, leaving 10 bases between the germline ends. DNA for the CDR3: TGTGCCAGCAGTCCTTTTCCAGAAGAGACCCAGTACTTC. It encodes CASSPFPEETQYF.

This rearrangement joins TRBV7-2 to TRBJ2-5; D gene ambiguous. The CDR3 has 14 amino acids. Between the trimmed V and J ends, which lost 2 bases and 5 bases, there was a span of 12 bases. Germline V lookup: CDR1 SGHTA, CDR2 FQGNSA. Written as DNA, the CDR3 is TGTGCCAGCAGCTTATTCAAAAGGGTGGAGACCCAGTACTTC. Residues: CASSLFKRVETQYF. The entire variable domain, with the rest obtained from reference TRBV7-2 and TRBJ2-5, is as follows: GAGVSQSPSNKVTEKGKDVELRCDPISGHTALYWYRQSLGQGLEFLIYFQGNSAPDKSGLPSDRFSAERTGGSVSTLTIQRTQQEDSAVYLCASSLFKRVETQYFGPGTRLLVL.

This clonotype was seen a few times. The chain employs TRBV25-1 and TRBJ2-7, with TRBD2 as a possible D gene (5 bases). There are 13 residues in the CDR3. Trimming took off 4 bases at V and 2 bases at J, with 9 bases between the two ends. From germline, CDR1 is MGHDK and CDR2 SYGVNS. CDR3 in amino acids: CASSGPGTYEQYF. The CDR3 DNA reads TGTGCCAGCAGTGGTCCGGGAACCTACGAGCAGTACTTC.

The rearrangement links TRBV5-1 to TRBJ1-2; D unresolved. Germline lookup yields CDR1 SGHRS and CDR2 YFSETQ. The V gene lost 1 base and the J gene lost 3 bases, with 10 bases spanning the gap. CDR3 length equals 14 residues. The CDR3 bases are TGCGCCAGCAGCTTGAAAGGGTACGACTATGGCTACACCTTC. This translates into CASSLKGYDYGYTF.